Below, 23 T cell receptor beta chains from the same sample are listed, as sequenced in a study of sequential checkpoint blockade in melanoma. Treatment noted: randomized to nivolumab then ipilimumab (arm A) or the reverse (arm B). Assay used: immunoSEQ multiplex PCR; TCRdb lists only in-frame clones, some missing. This sample has around 16,000 clones, with 93% found just once. Sequenced material: CD8+ T cells sorted from blood (inferred from file names), taken from a patient given nivolumab and ipilimumab in sequence. These TCRs come from a human donor with melanoma.

The chain is built from TRBV7-3 and TRBJ2-7; 7 bases are a match to TRBD1. This CDR3 comprises 14 residues. Germline trimming cut 6 bases from V and 6 bases from J; bases unmatched to any gene: 11. Germline assignment: CDR1 SGHTA and CDR2 FQGTGA. CDR3 loop: CASSMTGSKSEQYF. CDR3 DNA: TGTGCCAGCAGTATGACAGGGAGTAAATCCGAGCAGTACTTC.

This chain joins TRBV27 and TRBJ1-1; the D gene is possibly TRBD1 (6 bases). The V and J ends lost 5 bases and 1 base respectively, with 11 bases between them. The CDR3 runs to 14 residues. Germline values: CDR1 MNHEY, CDR2 SMNVEV (reference sequence). As DNA, the CDR3 is TGTGCCAGCAGTCATTTAGGGGGGAACACTGAAGCTTTCTTT. Amino acid sequence: CASSHLGGNTEAFF.

The chain has TRBV19 and TRBJ1-1; D is unresolved. Trimming removed 4 bases at V and 4 bases at J, with 13 bases between. This CDR3 spans 14 amino acids. Germline CDR1 LNHDA, CDR2 SQIVND (reference sequence). The chain's CDR3 is CASSTSGVPTEAFF. The CDR3 DNA is TGTGCCAGTAGTACCTCCGGGGTCCCCACTGAAGCTTTCTTT. Combining the CDR3 with reference TRBV19 and TRBJ1-1 gives the whole variable domain DGGITQSPKYLFRKEGQNVTLSCEQNLNHDAMYWYRQDPGQGLRLIYYSQIVNDFQKGDIAEGYSVSREKKESFPLTVTSAQKNPTAFYLCASSTSGVPTEAFFGQGTRLTVV.

The chain carries TRBV29-1 and TRBJ1-2; D remains ambiguous. The V and J ends lost 1 base and 4 bases respectively, with 13 bases between them. The CDR3 has 14 amino acids. Germline CDR1 is SQVTM and CDR2 is ANQGSEA. The CDR3 coding sequence is TGCAGCGTTGAAGGGGAGCAGAGAGCCTATGGCTACACCTTC. Translating it yields CSVEGEQRAYGYTF.

This CDR3 is CASSQGLAGSYEQYF. The CDR3 nucleotides are TGCGCCAGCAGCCAAGGACTAGCGGGCTCCTACGAGCAGTACTTC. The rearrangement joins TRBV4-3 to TRBJ2-7; 10 nucleotides line up with TRBD2. The germline V gene encodes CDR1 LGHNA and CDR2 YSLEER. The CDR3 is made up of 15 amino acids. V trimming: 1 base; J trimming: 0 bases; junction bases outside the gene matches: 0.

The chain couples TRBV29-1 to TRBJ2-7, with 10 bases identical to TRBD2. The junction had 7 bases not matched to a gene; V was cut back by 7 bases and J by 7 bases. The germline CDR1 and CDR2 sequences are SQVTM and ANQGSEA. The CDR3 has 12 residues. The DNA for the CDR3 is TGCAGCGCTCTAGCGGGGGCAGGGGAGCAGTACGTC. Its translation is CSALAGAGEQYV.

This chain uses TRBV5-6 with TRBJ2-7; no reliable D call. V shed 1 base and J shed 3 bases, with 8 bases lying between them. CDR3 length equals 13 residues. Germline V gene sequence: CDR1 SGHDT, CDR2 YYEEEE. CDR3 residues: CASSLRQSYEQYF. In DNA form, the CDR3 reads TGTGCCAGCAGCTTGAGACAAAGCTACGAGCAGTACTTC. Together with reference TRBV5-6 and TRBJ2-7, the CDR3 gives the full variable domain: DAGVTQSPTHLIKTRGQQVTLRCSPKSGHDTVSWYQQALGQGPQFIFQYYEEEERQRGNFPDRFSGHQFPNYSSELNVNALLLGDSALYLCASSLRQSYEQYFGPGTRLTVT.

The chain carries TRBV5-4 and TRBJ1-1; a weak D match, TRBD1 (6 bases). The CDR3 length is 15 residues. Germline V gene lookup returns CDR1 SGHNT and CDR2 YYREEE (reference sequence). V was clipped by 3 bases and J by 4 bases, with 16 bases between them. The CDR3 is CASSWIQGILTEAFF. The CDR3 DNA reads as TGTGCCAGCAGCTGGATACAGGGTATTCTCACTGAAGCTTTCTTT.

The chain couples TRBV5-4 to TRBJ2-7; D possibly corresponds to TRBD2 (6 bases). CDR3 length equals 15 residues. Trimming cost V 4 bases and J 4 bases, with 18 bases left between them. The germline CDR1 and CDR2 sequences are SGHNT and YYREEE (reference sequence). The CDR3 nucleotides read TGTGCCAGCAGCCCAGCCCGGGACTTTCTGTACGAGCAGTACGTC. It specifies CASSPARDFLYEQYV.

This clone was detected only once. The V call is TRBV6-5, the J call TRBJ2-7; 15 bases map to TRBD2. Germline lookup yields CDR1 MNHEY and CDR2 SVGAGI. CDR3 length: 15 residues. J gave up 6 bases and V 2 bases, and 2 bases lay outside the gene matches. DNA for the CDR3: TGTGCCAGCAGTTACCTGGGACTAGCGGGGGGCGAGCAGTACTTC. Its protein is CASSYLGLAGGEQYF.

The chain's CDR3 is CASSLVQAGKTEAFF. The CDR3, as DNA: TGCGCCAGCAGCTTGGTGCAGGCGGGGAAAACTGAAGCTTTCTTT. The V call is TRBV5-1, the J call TRBJ1-1; D gene uncertain. Germline CDR1 SGHRS, CDR2 YFSETQ. CDR3 length: 15 amino acids. Trimming pared 0 bases from V and 5 bases from J, leaving 14 bases between.

The chain joins TRBV30 to TRBJ2-7, with a possible D match to TRBD1 (6 bases). The CDR3 totals 12 residues. With 1 base removed from V and 3 bases from J, the gap between germline ends came to 7 bases. Germline V gene lookup returns CDR1 GTSNPN and CDR2 SVGIG (reference sequence). CDR3 coding DNA: TGTGCCTGGAGTGAAGGGGGCTACGAGCAGTACGTC. The encoded protein is CAWSEGGYEQYV.

This clone appeared a single time. This chain connects TRBV6-5 to TRBJ1-2; D is unresolved. Germline CDR1 MNHEY, CDR2 SVGAGI. CDR3 length equals 14 residues. The V and J ends lost 3 bases and 2 bases respectively, with 10 bases between them. This chain's CDR3 is CASSYVSGNYGYTF. CDR3 sequence (DNA): TGTGCCAGCAGTTATGTAAGCGGAAACTATGGCTACACCTTC.

The chain employs TRBV7-8 and TRBJ2-7, with unresolved D. The CDR3 has 12 amino acids. Germline CDR1 reads SGHVS; CDR2 reads FQNEAQ. Trimming took 4 bases from V and 5 from J, leaving 9 bases between them. The CDR3 DNA sequence: TGTGCCAGCAGCTCAGTGGGCGACGAGCAGTACTTC. Protein product: CASSSVGDEQYF. The variable domain in full, completed from reference TRBV7-8 and TRBJ2-7, reads GAGVSQSPRYKVAKRGQDVALRCDPISGHVSLFWYQQALGQGPEFLTYFQNEAQLDKSGLPSDRFFAERPEGSVSTLKIQRTQQEDSAVYLCASSSVGDEQYFGPGTRLTVT.

This clone was observed once. This rearrangement joins TRBV19 to TRBJ2-7; TRBD2 matches at 10 bases. The CDR3 length is 15 residues. V lost 1 base and J lost 5; bases outside the gene matches: 5. The V gene's germline CDR1 is LNHDA and CDR2 SQIVND (reference sequence). CDR3 DNA sequence: TGTGCCAGTAGTATAGGCGCTAGCGGGAGCGACGAGCAGTACTTC. Amino acids: CASSIGASGSDEQYF.

This clone appeared once. This chain links TRBV29-1 with TRBJ1-2; the match to TRBD1 covers 10 bases. Trimming cost V 6 bases and J 2 bases; bases outside gene matches: 3. Germline loops: CDR1 SQVTM, CDR2 ANQGSEA. The CDR3 is 13 residues long. The CDR3 DNA is TGCAGCGTAACGACAGGGGGCAACTATGGCTACACCTTC. This codes for CSVTTGGNYGYTF.

The chain combines TRBV7-8 with TRBJ1-2; no definite D call. The CDR3 loop spans 14 amino acids. Germline V gene data show CDR1 as SGHVS and CDR2 as FQNEAQ. Trimming removed 1 base at V and 0 bases at J, with 6 bases between. CDR3 protein: CASSLGSANYGYTF. The CDR3 bases are TGTGCCAGCAGCTTAGGATCAGCTAACTATGGCTACACCTTC.

The rearrangement links TRBV4-3 to TRBJ1-2; perhaps TRBD1 as D (5 bases). The germline V and J ends were trimmed by 2 bases and 4 bases, with 14 bases remaining between them. Per germline, CDR1 LGHNA and CDR2 YSLEER. The CDR3 is 15 residues long. CDR3 protein: CASSQWGGLAYGYTF. CDR3 nucleotides: TGCGCCAGCAGCCAATGGGGGGGACTTGCCTATGGCTACACCTTC.

The gene calls are TRBV29-1 and TRBJ1-1; D might be TRBD1 (6 bases). Trimming pared 2 bases from V and 2 bases from J, leaving 9 bases between. Germline V gene lookup returns CDR1 SQVTM and CDR2 ANQGSEA. This CDR3 has 13 residues. The CDR3, as DNA: TGCAGCGTTGAATGGGGGCGTAACACTGAAGCTTTCTTT. Its translation: CSVEWGRNTEAFF.

V is TRBV4-1 and J is TRBJ2-5, with D maybe TRBD2 (5 bases). The germline gives CDR1 MGHRA, CDR2 YSYEKL. The V gene lost 0 bases and the J gene lost 11 bases, with 22 bases spanning the gap. The CDR3 has 16 amino acids. The CDR3 protein is CASSQDPLGRTEEQYF. CDR3 coding DNA: TGCGCCAGCAGCCAAGATCCGCTAGGGAGAACGGAAGAGCAGTACTTC.

This sequence joins TRBV9 and TRBJ2-7; 10 nucleotides agree with TRBD2. The CDR3 runs to 14 residues. The junction had 3 bases not matched to a gene; V was cut back by 3 bases and J by 3 bases. Germline assignment: CDR1 SGDLS and CDR2 YYNGEE. This CDR3 reads CASSGTSGNYEQYF. The CDR3 bases are TGTGCCAGCAGCGGAACTAGCGGGAACTACGAGCAGTACTTC.

The chain links TRBV1 to TRBJ1-1; TRBD1 is taken as the D call from the table, unchecked against the DNA. TRBV1 is shown as a pseudogene. The CDR3 length is 16 residues. CDR3 nucleotides: TGCACCAGCAGCCACGCCCCCGGACAGGGAGACACTGAAGCTTTCTTT. Translated, it gives CTSSHAPGQGDTEAFF.

The chain carries TRBV28 and TRBJ2-7; D might be TRBD2 (6 bases). Germline CDR1 and CDR2: MDHEN and SYDVKM. The CDR3 length is 13 residues. V was trimmed by 7 bases and J by 1 base, leaving 11 bases between them. CDR3 residues: CASTLGGSYEQYF. The CDR3 DNA is TGTGCCAGCACCTTGGGGGGTTCCTACGAGCAGTACTTC.